Included here is one T cell receptor (beta chain) sequence, with context. Its specificity is not known. Naive CD8 cells, CD45RO-negative and positively selected for CCR7, excluded terminally differentiated effector memory CD45RA+ cells. This record comes from a study of shared clonotypes between healthy human individuals. Findings of the study overall: Clonotypes not shared had lower generation probabilities than those common to all four donors.

Each replicate PCR on the sorted subsets used 200 to 250 ng DNA (around 30,000 T cell genomes). Assay used: immunoSEQ multiplex PCR; TCRdb lists only in-frame clones, some missing. The table includes 700,000 to 950,000 clones, just over 95% detected once. Germline CDR1 MDHEN, CDR2 SYDVKM. V was shortened by 5 bases and J by 1 base, with 15 bases between the two germline ends. This CDR3 contains 15 residues. The receptor was derived from a man aged 30-40 years in good health. This chain connects TRBV28 to TRBJ2-7, with TRBD2 as a possible D gene (5 bases). Sequenced: naive CD8+ T cells sorted from blood. The CDR3 bases are TGTGCCAGCAGTCCAATTAGGGAGCCTTCCTACGAGCAGTACTTC. Amino acid sequence: CASSPIREPSYEQYF.